These T cell receptor beta chains were read from a single sample in a study of control samples from healthy donors and cancer patients. The method was immunoSEQ multiplex PCR; TCRdb's version includes in-frame clones alone and lacks a portion of them. In the table there are some 130,000 clones, approximately 94% of which are singletons. Material for sequencing was blood. The origin of the receptors is a man aged 30-40 years in good health. Both conserved end residues are part of each CDR3. The order of the fields is V gene, clone size, J gene, D gene, CDR3 DNA, CDR3 protein. A D gene is named only where the DNA matches it firmly. Clone size is shown for a subset of rows, as once, few, many or a class of expanded clone.

>TRBV6-2/TRBV6-3|-|TRBJ1-2|-
TGTGCCAGCAGTTACTATGTGTCGGGAGACGGAGGCTACACCTTC
CASSYYVSGDGGYTF
>TRBV19|-|TRBJ1-1|-
TGTGCCAGTAGTATCAGTAGGAACACTGAAGCTTTCTTT
CASSISRNTEAFF
>TRBV6-5|-|TRBJ2-7|-
TGTGCCAGCAGTTACTCTCTAGCAGATTGGTACGAGCAGTACTTC
CASSYSLADWYEQYF
>TRBV5-1|-|TRBJ2-1|-
TGCGCCAGCAGGACCACAGGGAGCTCCTACAATGAGCAGTTCTTC
CASRTTGSSYNEQFF
>TRBV7-9|-|TRBJ1-5|-
TGTGCCAGCAGCCCCGTCTCGAGCAATCAGCCCCAGCATTTT
CASSPVSSNQPQHF
>TRBV7-8|-|TRBJ2-6|TRBD1
TGTGCCAGCAGCTTAGGGAGACAGGGGTTAGGAACTGGGGCCAACGTCCTGACTTTC
CASSLGRQGLGTGANVLTF
>TRBV27|once|TRBJ2-6|-
TGTGCCAGCAGCCCATTTGTTTCTGGGGCCAACGTCCTGACTTTC
CASSPFVSGANVLTF
>TRBV7-8|-|TRBJ1-5|-
TGTGCCAGCAGCTTAGGGGCAGGGTCCAATCAGCCCCAGCATTTT
CASSLGAGSNQPQHF
>TRBV2|once|TRBJ1-5|-
TGTGCCAGCAGTCCCGACAGGAGCTATAGCAATCAGCCCCAGCATTTT
CASSPDRSYSNQPQHF
>TRBV10-3|-|TRBJ1-1|-
TGTGCCATCAGTGCGGGCGCGGGGGACACTGAAGCTTTCTTT
CAISAGAGDTEAFF
>TRBV28|-|TRBJ2-6|-
TGTGCCAGCAGTTTTCGAACCCTAGGGGTTGGGGCCAACGTCCTGACTTTC
CASSFRTLGVGANVLTF
>TRBV7-2|-|TRBJ1-4|-
TGTGCCAGCAGCTTAGGGGGGGGAGTGGATGAAAAACTGTTTTTT
CASSLGGGVDEKLFF
>TRBV9|-|TRBJ1-2|TRBD1
TGTGCCAGCAGCGTAGGTCTGACCGGGACAGGGTATGGCTACACCTTC
CASSVGLTGTGYGYTF
>TRBV9|-|TRBJ2-1|TRBD1
TGTGCCAGTGACTTGGGACAGGGCGTGGATGAGCAGTTCTTC
CASDLGQGVDEQFF
>TRBV11-2|-|TRBJ2-7|-
TGTGCCAGCAGCTTTACGGATTCGAGAGAGCAGTACTTC
CASSFTDSREQYF
>TRBV6-4|-|TRBJ1-5|TRBD1
TGTGCCAGCAGTGACGGACAGGGGAGGGATCAGCCCCAGCATTTT
CASSDGQGRDQPQHF
>TRBV9|-|TRBJ1-2|-
TGTGCCAGCAGCGTAGTTCCGGCAGGGGAGGGCTACACCTTC
CASSVVPAGEGYTF
>TRBV30|-|TRBJ1-2|TRBD1
TGTGCCTGGGAGGGACAGCCTTATGGAACCTTC
CAWEGQPYGTF
>TRBV3-1/TRBV3-2|-|TRBJ2-1|TRBD2
TGTGCCAGCAGCCTCCTGACTAGCGGACGATCCTACAATGAGCAGTTCTTC
CASSLLTSGRSYNEQFF
>TRBV27|-|TRBJ1-6|-
TGTGCCAGCAGTCGACAGGACGGTAATTCACCCCTCCACTTT
CASSRQDGNSPLHF
>TRBV2|-|TRBJ1-4|TRBD1
TGTGCCAGCAGTGAAATGGGACAGGGAGGTGAAAAACTGTTTTTT
CASSEMGQGGEKLFF
>TRBV25-1|-|TRBJ2-1|-
TGTGCCAGCAGTGTCGGGAGCTCCTACAATGAGCAGTTCTTC
CASSVGSSYNEQFF
>TRBV30|-|TRBJ2-3|-
TGTGCCTGGAGTGTTTTCGAGAGAGATACGCAGTATTTT
CAWSVFERDTQYF
>TRBV6-5|-|TRBJ1-1|-
TGTGCCAGCAGTTACACGGGAGCTGAAGCTTTCTTT
CASSYTGAEAFF
>TRBV29-1|-|TRBJ1-1|-
TGCAGCGTGACAGGAACCCCTGAAGCTTTCTTT
CSVTGTPEAFF
>TRBV11-2|-|TRBJ1-2|-
TGTGCCAGCAGCTTAGATGAGGGGTCGTATGGCTACACCTTC
CASSLDEGSYGYTF
>TRBV27|-|TRBJ2-7|-
TGTGCCAGCAGTTTAGGTACAGGGTGGGACTCCGAGCAGTACTTC
CASSLGTGWDSEQYF
>TRBV7-8|-|TRBJ2-7|TRBD2
TGTGCCAGCAGCTTAGGCGGACTAGCGGTACCCTACGAGCAGTACTTC
CASSLGGLAVPYEQYF
>TRBV9|-|TRBJ1-1|-
TGTGCCAGCGGGGACCGGGGCACTGAAGCTTTCTTT
CASGDRGTEAFF
>TRBV6-5|once|TRBJ1-3|-
TGTGCCAGCAGTCGTGGACGGAACTCTGGAAACACCATATATTTT
CASSRGRNSGNTIYF
>TRBV14|-|TRBJ1-5|TRBD1
TGTGCCAGCAGCCAAGGGACAGGACAGCCCCAGCATTTT
CASSQGTGQPQHF
>TRBV7-9|-|TRBJ2-4|-
TGTGCCAGCAGCTCAGCCCCGGGGGACATTCAGTACTTC
CASSSAPGDIQYF
>TRBV7-9|-|TRBJ1-3|-
TGTGCCAGCAGCCGAAGTTCAGCCAACTCTGGAAACACCATATATTTT
CASSRSSANSGNTIYF
>TRBV9|-|TRBJ1-6|-
TGTGCCAGCAGCTCAGCGGAGGGTTACGATAATTCACCCCTCCACTTT
CASSSAEGYDNSPLHF
>TRBV21-1|-|TRBJ2-7|-
TGTGCCAGCAGCAAATGGTCTACAGGCTACGAGCAGTACTTC
CASSKWSTGYEQYF
>TRBV4-1|-|TRBJ2-5|-
TGCGCCAGCAGCTGGGACCGCCTCCAAGAGACCCAGTACTTC
CASSWDRLQETQYF
>TRBV19|-|TRBJ2-7|-
TGTGCCAGTAGTCCGGGACTCACTACCGAGCAGTACTTC
CASSPGLTTEQYF
>TRBV10-2|-|TRBJ1-1|-
TGCGCCAGCAGGGAAAACATGGGGACTGAAGCTTTCTTT
CASRENMGTEAFF
>TRBV9|-|TRBJ2-1|TRBD2
TGTGCCAGCAGCGTAGTTGCGGGGGGGCCTTACAATGAGCAGTTCTTC
CASSVVAGGPYNEQFF
>TRBV24-1|once|TRBJ2-7|-
TGTGCCACCAGCAAGAGCTCCTACGAGCAGTACTTC
CATSKSSYEQYF
>TRBV15|-|TRBJ2-1|-
TGTGCCACCGGACAGAAAGGCAGTCGCTCCTACAATGAGCAGTTCTTC
CATGQKGSRSYNEQFF
>TRBV9|-|TRBJ2-7|-
TGTGCCAGCAGCGCCCGCAGGGACTCCTACGAGCAGTACTTC
CASSARRDSYEQYF
>TRBV24-1|-|TRBJ2-1|TRBD1
TGTGCCACCAGTCCAGGGGGCAATGAGCAGTTCTTC
CATSPGGNEQFF
>TRBV11-1|-|TRBJ1-2|-
TGTGCCAGCAGCTCCGGGACCGTCTCCGGTTATGGCTACACCTTC
CASSSGTVSGYGYTF
>TRBV2|-|TRBJ1-4|-
TGTGCCAGCAGCCGGGACGGGGCAGGGGTGGGTGAAAAACTGTTTTTT
CASSRDGAGVGEKLFF
>TRBV9|-|TRBJ2-7|-
TGTGCCAGCAGCGTAGACGGGACGCTCTCCTACGAGCAGTACTTC
CASSVDGTLSYEQYF
>TRBV5-6|-|TRBJ2-7|-
TGTGCCAGCAGCTGGGACGGCATCTACGAGCAGTACTTC
CASSWDGIYEQYF
>TRBV2|-|TRBJ1-1|-
TGTGCCAGCAGCTCCGAAATGAACACTGAAGCTTTCTTT
CASSSEMNTEAFF
>TRBV18|-|TRBJ1-4|-
TGTGCCAGCTCACTCAAAGGCCCCGAGAAGTTAGAAAAACTGTTTTTT
CASSLKGPEKLEKLFF
>TRBV28|-|TRBJ1-3|TRBD1
TGTGCCAGCAGTTTAGGGGGGACAGGGGGCAACACCATATATTTT
CASSLGGTGGNTIYF
>TRBV3-1/TRBV3-2|-|TRBJ1-2|TRBD1
TGTGCCAGCAGCACGGGGACAGGGGATAACTATGGCTACACCTTC
CASSTGTGDNYGYTF
>TRBV11-2|-|TRBJ2-7|-
TGTGCCAGCAGGTCGACCGGGGGAGTTGGCGAGCAGTACTTC
CASRSTGGVGEQYF
>TRBV9|-|TRBJ1-4|-
TGTGCCAGCAGCGTAGGCTGGGCAGTCGAAAAACTGTTTTTT
CASSVGWAVEKLFF
>TRBV28|-|TRBJ1-5|-
TGTGCCAGCAGTCCCCTTACAGGAAATAATCAGCCCCAGCATTTT
CASSPLTGNNQPQHF
>TRBV6-5|-|TRBJ2-5|-
TGTGCCAGCTCCACCGGGACGGAGGAAGAGACCCAGTACTTC
CASSTGTEEETQYF